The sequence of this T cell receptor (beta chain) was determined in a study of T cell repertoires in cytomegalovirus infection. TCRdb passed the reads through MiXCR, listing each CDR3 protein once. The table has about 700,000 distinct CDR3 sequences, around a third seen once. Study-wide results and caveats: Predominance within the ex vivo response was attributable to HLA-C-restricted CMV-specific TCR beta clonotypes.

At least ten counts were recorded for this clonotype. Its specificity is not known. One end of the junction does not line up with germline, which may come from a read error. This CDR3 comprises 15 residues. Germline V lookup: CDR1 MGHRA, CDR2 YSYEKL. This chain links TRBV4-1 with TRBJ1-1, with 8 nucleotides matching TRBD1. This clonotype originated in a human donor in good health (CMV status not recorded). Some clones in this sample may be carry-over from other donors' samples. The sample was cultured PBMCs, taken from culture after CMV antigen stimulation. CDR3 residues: CASSPRQGMNTEAFF. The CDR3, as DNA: TGTGCCAGCAGCCCAAGACAGGGGATGAACACTGAAGCTTTCTTT.